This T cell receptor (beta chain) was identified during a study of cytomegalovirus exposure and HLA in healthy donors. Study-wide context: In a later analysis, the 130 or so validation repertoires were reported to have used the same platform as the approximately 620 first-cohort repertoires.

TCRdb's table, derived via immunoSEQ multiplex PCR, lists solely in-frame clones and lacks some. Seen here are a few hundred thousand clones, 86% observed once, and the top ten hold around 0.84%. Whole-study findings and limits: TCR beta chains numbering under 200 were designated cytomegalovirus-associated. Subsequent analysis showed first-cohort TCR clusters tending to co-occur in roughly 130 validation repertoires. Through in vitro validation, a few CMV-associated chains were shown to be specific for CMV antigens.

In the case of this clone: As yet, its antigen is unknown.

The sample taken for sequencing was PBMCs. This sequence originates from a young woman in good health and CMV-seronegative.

Here the CDR3 reads CASSLVGGEHEQYF. Written as DNA, the CDR3 is TGCGCCAGCAGCTTGGTAGGGGGCGAGCACGAGCAGTACTTC. This chain connects TRBV5-1 to TRBJ2-7; 7 bases line up with TRBD1. Germline V gene sequence: CDR1 SGHRS, CDR2 YFSETQ. The V gene end was trimmed by 0 bases and the J gene end by 5 bases; junction bases not matched to a gene: 5. The CDR3 sequence is 14 residues long.